Following are 19 T cell receptor beta chains from one sample sequenced in a study of blood T cell repertoires in COVID-19. Assay used: immunoSEQ multiplex PCR; TCRdb lists only in-frame clones, some missing. Found here are fewer than 400,000 clones, 92% of them singletons; the top ten hold 18%. The sequencing input was PBMCs or T cells enriched from blood (not recorded which). Source of these receptors: a woman aged 30 to 39 who had recovered from COVID-19.

This clone was picked up a small number of times. The rearrangement uses TRBV14 and TRBJ1-5; D gene ambiguous. Germline loops: CDR1 SGHDN, CDR2 FVKESK. CDR3 length: 17 residues. Trimming pared 4 bases from V and 1 base from J, leaving 17 bases between. The CDR3 protein is CASSLFLDGGSNQPQHF. CDR3 bases: TGTGCCAGCAGCCTCTTTTTGGACGGAGGAAGCAATCAGCCCCAGCATTTT.

The chain has TRBV7-3 and TRBJ1-2; 9 bases agree with TRBD1. V lost 4 bases to trimming and J lost 8 bases; unmatched junction nucleotides: 8. This CDR3 region has 14 residues. Germline CDR1 and CDR2: SGHTA and FQGTGA. The CDR3 sequence is CASSSDGQGHGYTF. CDR3 nucleotide sequence: TGTGCCAGCAGCTCAGACGGACAGGGGCACGGCTACACCTTC.

The chain carries TRBV5-5 and TRBJ1-1, with D perhaps matching TRBD1 (6 bases). The germline V and J ends were trimmed by 4 bases and 1 base, with 11 bases remaining between them. Germline loops: CDR1 SGHKS, CDR2 YYEKEE (reference sequence). The CDR3 has 14 amino acids. For the CDR3, the DNA is TGTGCCAGCAGCCCCGGGGGGGCGAACACTGAAGCTTTCTTT. It translates to CASSPGGANTEAFF.

The V gene is TRBV7-9, the J gene TRBJ2-1; 9 bases match TRBD1. The germline CDR1 and CDR2 sequences are SEHNR and FQNEAQ (reference sequence). CDR3 length: 12 amino acids. V gave up 6 bases and J gave up 9 bases; unmatched junction bases: 3. CDR3 DNA: TGTGCCAGCAGTACAGGGGGCCCTGAGCAGTTCTTC. It yields the protein CASSTGGPEQFF.

This chain joins TRBV5-4 and TRBJ1-2; D remains ambiguous. The CDR3 spans 11 residues. From germline, CDR1 is SGHNT and CDR2 YYREEE (reference sequence). Trimming removed 3 bases from V and 8 bases from J, with 8 bases in between. The chain's CDR3 is CASSSSQGYTF. The CDR3 DNA follows: TGTGCCAGCAGCTCCTCTCAGGGCTACACCTTC.

The chain recombines TRBV27 with TRBJ2-5; TRBD1 aligns across 10 bases. J was trimmed by 2 bases and V by 7 bases; bases with no gene match: 7. This CDR3 has 15 amino acids. Germline V gene sequence: CDR1 MNHEY, CDR2 SMNVEV (reference sequence). CDR3 nucleotides: TGTGCCAGCACCGAGTGGACAGGGGGTCAAGAGACCCAGTACTTC. Its protein is CASTEWTGGQETQYF.

This clone has just one count. The chain employs TRBV28 and TRBJ2-7; TRBD2 aligns across 8 bases. The germline V gene encodes CDR1 MDHEN and CDR2 SYDVKM. The J segment lost 3 bases and the V segment lost 2 bases, leaving 3 bases of the junction unmatched. This CDR3 spans 14 amino acids. The CDR3 bases are TGTGCCAGCAGTTTAGCGGGGGGTATCTACGAGCAGTACTTC. It translates to CASSLAGGIYEQYF.

The rearrangement joins TRBV11-1 to TRBJ2-4, with TRBD1 matching over 8 bases. In germline, CDR1 is SGHAT, CDR2 FQDESV (reference sequence). The CDR3 consists of 14 residues. The ends lost 1 base at V and 4 bases at J; junction bases unmatched: 0. CDR3: CASSLDRGKNIQYF. The CDR3 bases are TGTGCCAGCAGCTTAGACAGGGGGAAAAACATTCAGTACTTC.

This clone was counted a few times. V gene TRBV6-5 combines with J gene TRBJ1-1; 7 bases match TRBD1. The CDR3 sequence is 13 residues long. The germline CDR1 and CDR2 sequences are MNHEY and SVGAGI. Trimming cost V 5 bases and J 4 bases; bases outside gene matches: 4. CDR3 loop: CASSRTGLTEAFF. CDR3 sequence (DNA): TGTGCCAGCAGTAGGACAGGCCTCACTGAAGCTTTCTTT.

The CDR3: CASSLGTSGNEQFF. CDR3 DNA sequence: TGTGCCAGCAGCCTCGGGACTAGCGGGAATGAGCAGTTCTTC. The chain is built from TRBV14 and TRBJ2-1, with TRBD2 matching 12 bases. The CDR3 consists of 14 residues. CDR1 SGHDN and CDR2 FVKESK come from the germline V gene. V shed 4 bases and J 7 bases; nucleotides not matched to a gene: 2. Full variable domain (outside the CDR3, taken from reference TRBV14 and TRBJ2-1): EAGVTQFPSHSVIEKGQTVTLRCDPISGHDNLYWYRRVMGKEIKFLLHFVKESKQDESGMPNNRFLAERTGGTYSTLKVQPAELEDSGVYFCASSLGTSGNEQFFGPGTRLTVL.

V usage is TRBV27 and J usage is TRBJ2-7; D remains ambiguous. V lost 3 bases and J 2 bases, leaving 23 bases between the germline ends. The germline CDR1 and CDR2 sequences are MNHEY and SMNVEV (reference sequence). The CDR3 runs to 18 residues. The CDR3 DNA reads TGTGCCAGCAGTTTTGCCCCACCCGGCGGAATACCTACCTACGAGCAGTACTTC. This gives the protein CASSFAPPGGIPTYEQYF.

The V and J genes are TRBV6-4 and TRBJ1-1; 8 positions match TRBD1. CDR3 length: 14 amino acids. CDR1 is MRHNA and CDR2 is SNTAGT in the germline V gene. Trimming at V came to 2 bases and at J to 4 bases, leaving 3 bases not matched to a gene. The CDR3 loop reads CASSDLDRGTEAFF. The DNA for the CDR3 is TGTGCCAGCAGTGACCTTGACAGGGGCACTGAAGCTTTCTTT.

Turning to this clone: This sample also contains other DNA sequences that code for the same CDR3. The chain joins TRBV5-1 to TRBJ1-1; D is uncertain. The CDR3 length is 14 residues. The germline V gene has CDR1 SGHRS and CDR2 YFSETQ. V dropped 0 bases and J dropped 1 base, with 7 bases sitting between them. CDR3: CASSLDRPNTEAFF. The DNA of the CDR3 is TGCGCCAGCAGCTTGGACAGACCGAACACTGAAGCTTTCTTT. The full variable domain, completed using reference TRBV5-1 and TRBJ1-1, is KAGVTQTPRYLIKTRGQQVTLSCSPISGHRSVSWYQQTPGQGLQFLFEYFSETQRNKGNFPGRFSGRQFSNSRSEMNVSTLELGDSALYLCASSLDRPNTEAFFGQGTRLTVV.

V usage is TRBV4-1 and J usage is TRBJ2-1; maybe TRBD2 (6 bases). Germline V gives CDR1 MGHRA, CDR2 YSYEKL. The CDR3 is made up of 16 amino acids. V gave up 1 base and J gave up 4 bases, with 14 bases separating them. The CDR3 sequence: CASSQVNILAYNEQFF. Written as DNA, the CDR3 is TGCGCCAGCAGCCAAGTTAATATCCTAGCGTACAATGAGCAGTTCTTC.

This chain links TRBV7-4 with TRBJ1-5, with 7 positions matching TRBD1. Germline CDR1 reads SGHVT; CDR2 reads SQSDAQ. CDR3 length: 17 amino acids. After removal of 5 bases from V and 2 bases from J, the junction contained 12 bases not matched to a gene. Written as DNA, the CDR3 is TGTGCCAGCAGCCCCACAGGGGTGGAAGTTGGCAATCAGCCCCAGCATTTT. Translation: CASSPTGVEVGNQPQHF.

This clone was found once. V and J are TRBV21-1 and TRBJ1-5; the D call in the table, TRBD1, was not verified against the DNA. TRBV21-1 is a recognized pseudogene. There are 13 residues in the CDR3. DNA of the CDR3: TGTGCCAGCAGCCTGGGACAGCCCGGGCCCCAGCATTTT. As protein: CASSLGQPGPQHF.

The genes are TRBV7-2 and TRBJ2-7; D gene unclear. CDR1 and CDR2 (germline): SGHTA, FQGNSA. V lost 4 bases and J 2 bases, leaving 12 bases between the germline ends. The CDR3 has 14 residues. This chain's CDR3 is CASSWRAEAYEQYF. CDR3 nucleotide sequence: TGTGCCAGCAGCTGGAGAGCCGAAGCCTACGAGCAGTACTTC.

The rearrangement links TRBV6-2 or TRBV6-3 to TRBJ2-3; weak D call: TRBD1 (6 bases). Between the trimmed V and J ends, which lost 5 bases and 2 bases, there was a span of 20 bases. Germline-derived CDR1 and CDR2 are MNHEY and SVGEGT. There are 17 residues in the CDR3. CDR3 sequence: CASSPPSGELFTDTQYF. The DNA for the CDR3 is TGTGCCAGCAGTCCACCCTCAGGGGAGCTTTTCACAGATACGCAGTATTTT.

The rearrangement uses TRBV28 and TRBJ1-1, with 7 bases identical to TRBD1. Germline CDR1 and CDR2: MDHEN and SYDVKM. The CDR3 length is 13 residues. Trimming at V came to 6 bases and at J to 10 bases, leaving 11 bases not matched to a gene. CDR3 bases: TGTGCCAGCAGCCGCCGACAGGGAGGAGCAGCTTTCTTT. It encodes CASSRRQGGAAFF.